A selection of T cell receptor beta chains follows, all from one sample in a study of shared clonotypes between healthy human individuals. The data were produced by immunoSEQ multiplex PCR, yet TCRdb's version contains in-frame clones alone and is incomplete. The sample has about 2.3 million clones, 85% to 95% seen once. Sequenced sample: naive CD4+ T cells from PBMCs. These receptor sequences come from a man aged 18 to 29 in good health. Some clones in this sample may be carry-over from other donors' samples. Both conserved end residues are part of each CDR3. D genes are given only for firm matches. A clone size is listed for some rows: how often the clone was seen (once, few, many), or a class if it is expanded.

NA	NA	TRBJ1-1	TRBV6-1	TGTGCCAGCAGTGCCAGGGGACTCATGAACACTGAAGCTTTCTTT	CASSARGLMNTEAFF
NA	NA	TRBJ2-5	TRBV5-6	TGTGCCAGCAGCTTGGGGGGGAACCAAGAGACCCAGTACTTC	CASSLGGNQETQYF
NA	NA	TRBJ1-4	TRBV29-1	TGCAGCGTTGAGTGGGAGGGTTCTAATGAAAAACTGTTTTTT	CSVEWEGSNEKLFF
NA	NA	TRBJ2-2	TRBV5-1	TGCGCCAGCACTACGGGGCGGCTAGTAAACGGGGAGCTGTTTTTT	CASTTGRLVNGELFF
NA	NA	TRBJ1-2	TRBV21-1	TGTGCCAGCAGCAAACGGGCCAGGGCTCTCTCGGGCTACACCTTC	CASSKRARALSGYTF
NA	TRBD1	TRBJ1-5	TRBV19	TGTGCCAGTAACTCTAAACCGGGACAGGGAAGCAATCAGCCCCAGCATTTT	CASNSKPGQGSNQPQHF
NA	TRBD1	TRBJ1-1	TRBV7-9	TGTGCCAGCAGCTTAGAGGGGGCGCAGACTGAAGCTTTCTTT	CASSLEGAQTEAFF
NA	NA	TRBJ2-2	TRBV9	TGTGCCAGCAGCGTAGCTACGACAGCCTGGGGTGGCACCGGGGAGCTGTTTTTT	CASSVATTAWGGTGELFF
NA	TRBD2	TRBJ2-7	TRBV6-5	TGTGCCAGCAGTTACACACTAACTAGCGGGAGGGACGAGCAGTACTTC	CASSYTLTSGRDEQYF
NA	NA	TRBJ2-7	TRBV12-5	TGTGCTAGTGGTTGCGGCTCGCTAGCCCCAGGGTGCGAGCAGTACTTC	CASGCGSLAPGCEQYF
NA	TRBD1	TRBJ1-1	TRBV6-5	TGTGCCAGCAGAAGGGGGCTTGTGAAAACTGAAGCTTTCTTT	CASRRGLVKTEAFF
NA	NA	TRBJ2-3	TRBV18	TGTGCCAGCTCACCACCGGACGCAGGAGATACGCAGTATTTT	CASSPPDAGDTQYF
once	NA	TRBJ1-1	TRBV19	TGTGCCAGTAGTATTGTGACATTGAACACTGAAGCTTTCTTT	CASSIVTLNTEAFF
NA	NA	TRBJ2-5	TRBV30	TGTGCCTGGAGTTCCCTGGACCAAGAGACCCAGTACTTC	CAWSSLDQETQYF
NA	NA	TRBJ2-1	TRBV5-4	TGTGCCAGCAGCTTAGGGGTAGGTGAGCAGTTCTTC	CASSLGVGEQFF
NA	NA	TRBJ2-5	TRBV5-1	TGCGCCAGCAGCTCACAGGGAGGGGGAGAGACCCAGTACTTC	CASSSQGGGETQYF
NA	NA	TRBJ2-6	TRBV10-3	TGTGCCATCACGGGCTCTGGGGCCAACGTCCTGACTTTC	CAITGSGANVLTF
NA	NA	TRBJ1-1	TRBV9	TGTGCCAGCAGCGTAGGTTGGCCAGAGAACACTGAAGCTTTCTTT	CASSVGWPENTEAFF
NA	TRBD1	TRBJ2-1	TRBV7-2	TGTGCCAGCAGCCCGGGACAGATCTACAATGAGCAGTTCTTC	CASSPGQIYNEQFF
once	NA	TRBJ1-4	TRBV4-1	TGCGCCAGCAGCCACGGCGATAGGGGTCAGAGCGGTGAAAAACTGTTTTTT	CASSHGDRGQSGEKLFF
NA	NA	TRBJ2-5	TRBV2	TGTGCCAGCAGGCGACCCATCAATGCAGAGACCCAGTACTTC	CASRRPINAETQYF
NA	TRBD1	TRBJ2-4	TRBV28	TGTGCCAGCAGCTCACCAGGGGGCGCCAAAAACATTCAGTACTTC	CASSSPGGAKNIQYF
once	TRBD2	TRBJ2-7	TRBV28	TGTGCCAGCAGTATCGGGGGGGCCTACGAGCAGTACTTC	CASSIGGAYEQYF
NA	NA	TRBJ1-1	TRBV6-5	TGTGCCAGCAGGAAGTCGAACACTGAAGCTTTCTTT	CASRKSNTEAFF
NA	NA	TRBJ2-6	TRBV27	TGTGCCAGCAGTGTTACTGGGGCCAACGTCCTGACTTTC	CASSVTGANVLTF
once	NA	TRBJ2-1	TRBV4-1	TGCGCCAGCAGCCAAGATCGCAGGTCTCGTGGCCTTCATGAGCAGTTCTTC	CASSQDRRSRGLHEQFF
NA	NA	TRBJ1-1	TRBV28	TGTGCCAGCAGTTCCCCTGTCCAGGGAGATACAGCTTTCTTT	CASSSPVQGDTAFF
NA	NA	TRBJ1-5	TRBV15	TGTGCCACCAGTGATCTTGGGGACCGCGGCAATCAGCCCCAGCATTTT	CATSDLGDRGNQPQHF
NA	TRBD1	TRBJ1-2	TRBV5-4	TGTGCCACCTCAGTGGGACAGGGACGTTCGGGCTATGGCTACACCTTC	CATSVGQGRSGYGYTF
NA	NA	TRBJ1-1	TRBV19	TGTGCCAGTAGTATAGGACGGGGCCCGCGGAACACTGAAGCTTTCTTT	CASSIGRGPRNTEAFF
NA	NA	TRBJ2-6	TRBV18	TGTGCCAGCTCACCTTTATATCGTACCGGGGCCAACGTCCTGACTTTC	CASSPLYRTGANVLTF
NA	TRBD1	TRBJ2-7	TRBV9	TGTGCCAGCAGCGTAGGGGGGACAGGAGCCTACTACGAGCAGTACTTC	CASSVGGTGAYYEQYF
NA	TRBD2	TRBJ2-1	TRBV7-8	TGTGCCAGCAGCCCAGAGGCGCTAGTTGCGGGAGGTTCCAATGAGCAGTTCTTC	CASSPEALVAGGSNEQFF
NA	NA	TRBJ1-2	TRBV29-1	TGCAGCGCGGACAAGAATAACTATGGCTACACCTTC	CSADKNNYGYTF
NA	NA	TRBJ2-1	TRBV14	TGTGCCAGCAGCCCCTGGGGCCTGAGGGGCGGAGAGTCCTACAATGAGCAGTTCTTC	CASSPWGLRGGESYNEQFF
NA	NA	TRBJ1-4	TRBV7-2	TGTGCCAGCGGCCGGGTTAATCAAGAAAAACTGTTTTTT	CASGRVNQEKLFF
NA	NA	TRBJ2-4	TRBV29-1	TGCAGCGTTCAGGGGAAGGTGGCCAAAAACATTCAGTACTTC	CSVQGKVAKNIQYF
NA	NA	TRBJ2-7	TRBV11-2	TGTGCCAGCAGTTACCTGACAGTCTACGAGCAGTACTTC	CASSYLTVYEQYF
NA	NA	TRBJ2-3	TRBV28	TGTGCCAGCAGCTTTGACAGCACAGATACGCAGTATTTT	CASSFDSTDTQYF
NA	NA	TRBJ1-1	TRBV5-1	TGCGCCAGCGGGGACACGCTGAACACTGAAGCTTTCTTT	CASGDTLNTEAFF
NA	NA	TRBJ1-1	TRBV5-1	TGCGCCAGCAGCTTGTCGACCCCGCTTCTTATGTACACTGAAGCTTTCTTT	CASSLSTPLLMYTEAFF
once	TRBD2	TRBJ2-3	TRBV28	TGTGCCAGCAGTATTCAGCGGGGGGCACCCGATACGCAGTATTTT	CASSIQRGAPDTQYF
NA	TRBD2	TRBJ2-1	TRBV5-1	TGCGCCAGCAGCCTAACTACTAGCGGAGGATACAATGAGCAGTTCTTC	CASSLTTSGGYNEQFF
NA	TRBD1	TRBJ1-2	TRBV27	TGTGCCAGCAGTTTTTATGCGTCCCAGGGGGCCTTAGGCTACACCTTC	CASSFYASQGALGYTF
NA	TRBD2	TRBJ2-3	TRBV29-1	TGCAGCGTGATTCTAGCGGGACTCACAGATACGCAGTATTTT	CSVILAGLTDTQYF
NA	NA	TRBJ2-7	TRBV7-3	TGTGCCAGCAGCCTCCTCGGGGGAAGCTCCTACGAGCAGTACTTC	CASSLLGGSSYEQYF
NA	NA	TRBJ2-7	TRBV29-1	TGCAGCGCCGAGCTGGTTGGGGACGAGCAGTACTTC	CSAELVGDEQYF
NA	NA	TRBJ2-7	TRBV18	TGTGCCAGCTCACCTCAGGGGCCTCCCGGCGAGCAGTACTTC	CASSPQGPPGEQYF
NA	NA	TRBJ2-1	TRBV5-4	TGTGCCAGCAGTTCGTTAGGGAGCGGACTTTCAAATGAGCAGTTCTTC	CASSSLGSGLSNEQFF
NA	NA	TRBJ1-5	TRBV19	TGTGCCAGTAGTATCTCTGGGGGCGGCAATCAGCCCCAGCATTTT	CASSISGGGNQPQHF
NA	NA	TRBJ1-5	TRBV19	TGTGCCAGTAGTTACGGACAACTTAGCAATCAGCCCCAGCATTTT	CASSYGQLSNQPQHF
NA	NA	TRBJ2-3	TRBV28	TGTGCCAGCAGACGAGGGGGGAGAGATACGCAGTATTTT	CASRRGGRDTQYF
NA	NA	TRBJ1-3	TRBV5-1	TGCGCCAGCAGCTTTCTGGGGACGTTCTCTGGAAACACCATATATTTT	CASSFLGTFSGNTIYF
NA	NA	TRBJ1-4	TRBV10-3	TGTGCCATCAGTGATTTACGGGAGGGTGAAAAACTGTTTTTT	CAISDLREGEKLFF
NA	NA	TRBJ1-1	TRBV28	TGTGCCAGCAGTTTACTCGGACAGTTGCTTAACACTGAAGCTTTCTTT	CASSLLGQLLNTEAFF